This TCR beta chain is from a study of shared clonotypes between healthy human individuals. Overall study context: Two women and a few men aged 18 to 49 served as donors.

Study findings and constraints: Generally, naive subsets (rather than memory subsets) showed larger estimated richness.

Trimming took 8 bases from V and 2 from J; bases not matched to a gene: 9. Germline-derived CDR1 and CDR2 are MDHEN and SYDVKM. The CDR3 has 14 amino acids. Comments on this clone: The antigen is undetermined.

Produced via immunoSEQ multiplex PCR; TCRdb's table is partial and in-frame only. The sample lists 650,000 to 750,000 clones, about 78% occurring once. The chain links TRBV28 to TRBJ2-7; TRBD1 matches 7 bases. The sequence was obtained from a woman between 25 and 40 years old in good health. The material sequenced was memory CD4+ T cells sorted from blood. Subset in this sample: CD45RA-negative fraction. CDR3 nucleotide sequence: TGTGCCAGCGAAACTGGACAGGAAGCCTACGAGCAGTACTTC. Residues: CASETGQEAYEQYF.